This T cell receptor beta chain originates from a study of blood T cell repertoires in COVID-19. Study context: Sources were T cells, B-cell-depleted T cells, or PBMCs; the material itself was cDNA or gDNA.

Assay: immunoSEQ multiplex PCR; the TCRdb copy retains only in-frame clones and omits some. The sample contains about 220,000 clones, roughly four fifths of which appear only once. The CDR3 has 15 residues. Germline CDR1 reads MDHEN; CDR2 reads SYDVKM. Between the trimmed V and J ends, which lost 2 bases and 0 bases, there was a span of 10 bases. This clonotype was obtained from an older woman with acute or convalescent COVID-19. Sequenced material: peripheral blood. The chain links TRBV28 to TRBJ1-2; D is perhaps TRBD1 (5 bases). CDR3 in amino acids: CASSLPDSSNYGYTF. The CDR3 coding sequence is TGTGCCAGCAGTTTACCCGACAGTTCTAACTATGGCTACACCTTC.